Shown below are 27 T cell receptor beta chains from a single sample sequenced in a study of monozygotic twins with inflammatory bowel disease (dated by TCRdb to between 2018 and 2021). The method was 5' RACE. Data came from an Illumina HiSeq 2500. Following reprocessing of the reads by TCRdb, the data hold one row per CDR3 protein sequence and no DNA is available. This sample's listing comprises over 35,000 distinct CDR3 sequences. Of the sample, roughly 4.8% falls within the top ten clones. The sequenced sample was blood. These TCRs come from a human donor with ulcerative colitis or Crohn's disease, or a healthy co-twin of an affected twin (not recorded which).

The chain links TRBV5-4 to TRBJ2-1; the D call from TCRdb, TRBD1, cannot be confirmed without DNA. Germline V gene lookup returns CDR1 SGHNT and CDR2 YYREEE (reference sequence). The CDR3 runs to 15 residues. CDR3 sequence: CASSNLGQAFNEQFF.

This chain links TRBV29-1 with TRBJ2-1; lacking DNA, the TRBD1 call made by TCRdb goes unchecked. The CDR3 sequence is 15 residues long. Germline V gene sequence: CDR1 SQVTM, CDR2 ANQGSEA. This CDR3 is CSVPRAGTGTREQFF.

The chain recombines TRBV29-1 with TRBJ1-1; the TRBD1 assignment by TCRdb is unverifiable without DNA. The CDR3 sequence is 14 residues long. CDR1 is SQVTM and CDR2 is ANQGSEA in the germline V gene. CDR3 region: CSAGTGGKNTEAFF.

This rearrangement joins TRBV29-1 to TRBJ2-7; TCRdb reports TRBD1, a call that lacks DNA to check it against. The CDR3 runs 12 residues. The V gene's germline CDR1 is SQVTM and CDR2 ANQGSEA. CDR3 amino acids: CSATESSYEQYF.

This CDR3 is CASSQAVGDYYNSPLHF. V gene TRBV4-3 combines with J gene TRBJ1-6. The length of the CDR3 is 17 residues. From germline, CDR1 is LGHNA and CDR2 YSLEER.

J is TRBJ2-1 and V is TRBV29-1; lacking DNA, the TRBD2 call made by TCRdb goes unchecked. From germline, CDR1 is SQVTM and CDR2 ANQGSEA. The CDR3 runs 13 residues. The CDR3 is CSPVGPSYNEQFF.

This sequence joins TRBV20-1 and TRBJ2-1; TCRdb gives TRBD2 as the D gene, but with no DNA this cannot be confirmed. This CDR3 is 15 amino acids long. In germline, CDR1 is DFQATT, CDR2 SNEGSKA (reference sequence). This CDR3 is CSARDKAGGRYEQFF.

The genes are TRBV7-9 and TRBJ2-7; TCRdb calls TRBD2, which cannot be checked without DNA. CDR3 length equals 15 residues. CDR1 is SEHNR and CDR2 is FQNEAQ in the germline V gene (reference sequence). The CDR3 reads CASSSPGLAGGEQYF.

The chain uses TRBV7-2 and TRBJ2-2; TCRdb calls TRBD1, which cannot be checked without DNA. The CDR3 spans 14 residues. Germline V lookup: CDR1 SGHTA, CDR2 FQGNSA. The chain's CDR3 is CASSLSAGAGELFF.

The rearrangement uses TRBV5-4 and TRBJ2-7; TCRdb outputs TRBD2, but without DNA this stays unchecked. Germline lookup yields CDR1 SGHNT and CDR2 YYREEE (reference sequence). The CDR3 runs 14 residues. This chain's CDR3 is CASSQSSGPYEQYF.

This chain links TRBV20-1 with TRBJ2-3. There are 15 residues in the CDR3. Germline-derived CDR1 and CDR2 are DFQATT and SNEGSKA (reference sequence). This CDR3 is CSARDPATPTDTQYF.

The rearrangement joins TRBV5-1 to TRBJ2-5. Germline CDR1 is SGHRS and CDR2 is YFSETQ. The CDR3 is 15 amino acids. The CDR3 protein is CASSLANGDQETQYF.

The genes are TRBV19 and TRBJ2-4; no DNA is available, so the TRBD2 call from TCRdb remains unchecked. This CDR3 has 16 residues. Germline CDR1 is LNHDA and CDR2 is SQIVND (reference sequence). The CDR3 loop is CASTRDSGIAKNIQYF. The variable domain in full, completed from reference TRBV19 and TRBJ2-4, reads DGGITQSPKYLFRKEGQNVTLSCEQNLNHDAMYWYRQDPGQGLRLIYYSQIVNDFQKGDIAEGYSVSREKKESFPLTVTSAQKNPTAFYLCASTRDSGIAKNIQYFGAGTRLSVL.

The V call is TRBV5-6, the J call TRBJ2-5; absent DNA, TCRdb's TRBD1 call cannot be checked. Germline loops: CDR1 SGHDT, CDR2 YYEEEE. The length of the CDR3 is 14 residues. This chain's CDR3 is CASSFQGSRETQYF.

The CDR3: CAISPIREGSSYNEQFF. The gene calls are TRBV10-3 and TRBJ2-1. The CDR3 runs to 17 residues. Germline values: CDR1 ENHRY, CDR2 SYGVKD.

The J gene is TRBJ1-1, the V gene TRBV19. The germline V gene encodes CDR1 LNHDA and CDR2 SQIVND (reference sequence). This CDR3 has 13 residues. The CDR3 here is CASSPPWIAEAFF.

The chain has TRBV28 and TRBJ2-5; TCRdb lists TRBD1, though no DNA is available to test this call. This CDR3 comprises 14 residues. CDR1 and CDR2 from the germline V gene are MDHEN and SYDVKM. CDR3 sequence: CASGSQGAGETQYF.

CDR3 loop: CSARDSGLAGAVAPTRTDTQYF. The chain is built from TRBV20-1 and TRBJ2-3; TCRdb's D call of TRBD2 is untestable without DNA. From germline, CDR1 is DFQATT and CDR2 SNEGSKA (reference sequence). CDR3 length: 22 residues.

The chain recombines TRBV11-2 with TRBJ2-3. The CDR3 consists of 11 residues. Germline-derived CDR1 and CDR2 are SGHAT and FQNNGV. The CDR3 sequence is CASTRTDTQYF.

The CDR3 sequence is CASSLKADQPQHF. The rearrangement links TRBV12-3 or TRBV12-4 to TRBJ1-5. The CDR3 is 13 amino acids.

This chain links TRBV7-2 with TRBJ1-6; TCRdb gives TRBD1 as the D gene, but with no DNA this cannot be confirmed. CDR1 and CDR2 from the germline V gene are SGHTA and FQGNSA. CDR3 length: 16 residues. CDR3 region: CASSLGSGASNSPLHF.

The chain has TRBV15 and TRBJ1-2; TCRdb's D gene call, TRBD1, goes unchecked for lack of DNA. Germline CDR1 reads LNHNV; CDR2 reads YYDKDF (reference sequence). The CDR3 length is 12 residues. CDR3 sequence reads: CATSTGTDGYTF. Based on the CDR3 plus reference TRBV15 and TRBJ1-2, the full variable domain is DAMVIQNPRYQVTQFGKPVTLSCSQTLNHNVMYWYQQKSSQAPKLLFHYYDKDFNNEADTPDNFQSRRPNTSFCFLDIRSPGLGDTAMYLCATSTGTDGYTFGSGTRLTVV.

Considering frequency, this clonotype is medium-sized (0.01 to 0.1%). CDR3 amino acids: CASSGLAGETSYNEQFF. This chain joins TRBV2 and TRBJ2-1; checking the TCRdb D call of TRBD2 is not possible without DNA. This CDR3 contains 17 residues. Germline CDR1 reads SNHLY; CDR2 reads FYNNEI.

This sequence joins TRBV7-2 and TRBJ2-7; TCRdb gives TRBD1 as the D gene, but with no DNA this cannot be confirmed. The CDR3 consists of 16 residues. The germline V gene encodes CDR1 SGHTA and CDR2 FQGNSA. CDR3 protein: CASSLVSVGAGNEQYF.

The chain links TRBV7-9 to TRBJ2-4; TCRdb calls TRBD1, which cannot be checked without DNA. CDR1 is SEHNR, CDR2 FQNEAQ, per germline (reference sequence). CDR3 length equals 12 residues. The CDR3 here is CASSLSGDIQYF. Based on the CDR3 plus reference TRBV7-9 and TRBJ2-4, the full variable domain is DTGVSQNPRHKITKRGQNVTFRCDPISEHNRLYWYRQTLGQGPEFLTYFQNEAQLEKSRLLSDRFSAERPKGSFSTLEIQRTEQGDSAMYLCASSLSGDIQYFGAGTRLSVL.

This chain connects TRBV5-8 to TRBJ2-1; TCRdb calls TRBD2, which cannot be checked without DNA. Germline V gene lookup returns CDR1 SGHTS and CDR2 YDEGEE. The CDR3 covers 17 residues. The CDR3 reads CASSRGLAVSSYNEQFF.

This chain links TRBV20-1 with TRBJ1-3; TCRdb's D call, TRBD1, is unchecked because there is no DNA. Looked up from germline, CDR1 is DFQATT and CDR2 is SNEGSKA (reference sequence). The CDR3 runs to 14 residues. CDR3 in amino acids: CSASKTGSGNTIYF.